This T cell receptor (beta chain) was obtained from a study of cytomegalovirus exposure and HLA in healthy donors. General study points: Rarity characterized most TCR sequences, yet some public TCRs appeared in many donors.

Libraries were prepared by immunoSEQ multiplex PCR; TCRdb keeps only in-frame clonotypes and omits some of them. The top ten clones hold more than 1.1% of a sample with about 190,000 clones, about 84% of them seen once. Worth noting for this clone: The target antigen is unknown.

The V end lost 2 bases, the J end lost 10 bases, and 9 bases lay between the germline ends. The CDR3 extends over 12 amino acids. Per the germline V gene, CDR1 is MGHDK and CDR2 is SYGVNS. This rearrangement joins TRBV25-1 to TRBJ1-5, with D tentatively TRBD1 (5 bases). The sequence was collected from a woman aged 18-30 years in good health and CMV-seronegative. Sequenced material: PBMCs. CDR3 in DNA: TGTGCCAGCAGTGAAGGGGGGAGACCCCAGCATTTT. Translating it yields CASSEGGRPQHF.